Below, one T cell receptor (beta chain) is given with its context. One end of the junction fails to match germline, which may point to a read error. The data are from a study of radiation and T cells in renal cell carcinoma. TCRdb's table, derived via immunoSEQ multiplex PCR, lists solely in-frame clones and lacks some. Of 100,000 to 150,000 clones in the sample, 88% were seen once. The time point was: blood 2 weeks post-SBRT. Regarding treatment: 15 Gy SBRT to primary tumor, nephrectomy 4 weeks later. This renal cell carcinoma was of the clear cell type. The sequences come from blood, collected from a patient whose treatment included radiotherapy and nephrectomy. The sequence derives from a woman in her seventies with renal cell carcinoma.

CDR3 sequence: CASCFRGGRGLPYEQYF. The CDR3 coding sequence is TGTGCCAGCTGTTTTCGCGGGGGGCGGGGCCTCCCCTACGAGCAGTACTTC. The chain combines TRBV27 with TRBJ2-7; TRBD2 agrees at 8 bases. Germline-derived CDR1 and CDR2 are MNHEY and SMNVEV (reference sequence). The CDR3 runs to 17 residues.